The 30 T cell receptor beta chains below come from one sample, sequenced in a study of cytomegalovirus exposure and HLA in healthy donors (TCRdb year 2017). Library preparation employed the immunoSEQ multiplex PCR assay. A mixture of 60 forward primers for TCR Vbeta segments and 13 reverse primers for TCR Jbeta segments was used in the multiplex PCR. TCRdb took this table from immuneACCESS and kept in-frame rearrangements with V and J called. Such tables lack part of the clones; where checked against another copy, unresolved V genes explain under half of the gap, and the rest is unexplained. The sample records over 200,000 clones, approximately 81% of which are singletons. The top ten clones comprise 1% to 1.5% of the sample. Sequencing was performed on PBMCs. The source of these receptors is a human donor in good health.

This clone was seen a single time. The V and J genes are TRBV7-8 and TRBJ1-5; no reliable D call. Trimming took off 5 bases at V and 1 base at J, with 15 bases between the two ends. Germline V gene lookup returns CDR1 SGHVS and CDR2 FQNEAQ. This CDR3 is built from 16 residues. The CDR3 loop reads CASSPTRVVSNQPQHF. In DNA, the CDR3 is TGTGCCAGCAGCCCGACCCGGGTGGTAAGCAATCAGCCCCAGCATTTT.

This clone was detected only a few times. The chain couples TRBV4-3 to TRBJ2-7; D might be TRBD1 (6 bases). Trimming removed 0 bases from V and 0 bases from J, with 12 bases in between. This CDR3 has 16 amino acids. Germline V gene lookup returns CDR1 LGHNA and CDR2 YSLEER. The CDR3 nucleotides read TGCGCCAGCAGCCAAGACGGTCCAGGGGTCTCCTACGAGCAGTACTTC. It encodes CASSQDGPGVSYEQYF.

V usage is TRBV21-1 and J usage is TRBJ2-1; the D segment call TRBD2 is taken from the table without a DNA check. TRBV21-1 is an annotated pseudogene. CDR3 size: 16 residues. CDR3 in amino acids: CASTHSGGSKYNEQFF. DNA for the CDR3: TGTGCCAGCACCCACAGTGGCGGGAGCAAATACAATGAGCAGTTCTTC.

The chain couples TRBV7-2 to TRBJ2-5; D call uncertain. Deletions cut 5 bases from V and 8 bases from J, with 9 bases between. From germline, CDR1 is SGHTA and CDR2 FQGNSA. The CDR3 contains 11 residues. The CDR3 region is CASSPQETQYF. The CDR3 coding sequence is TGTGCCAGCAGCCCCCAGGAAACCCAGTACTTC.

Notes on this clone: The identical CDR3 is also encoded by other nucleotide sequences in the sample. This chain uses TRBV7-9 with TRBJ2-7, with 11 bases fitting TRBD2. V shed 1 base, J shed 2 bases, and the junction held 1 base outside the gene matches. This CDR3 spans 15 amino acids. Germline loops: CDR1 SEHNR, CDR2 FQNEAQ (reference sequence). CDR3 coding DNA: TGTGCCAGCAGCTTAGGACTAGCGGGGCCCTACGAGCAGTACTTC. Translation gives CASSLGLAGPYEQYF.

The rearrangement links TRBV5-1 to TRBJ1-2; D call uncertain. Germline V lookup: CDR1 SGHRS, CDR2 YFSETQ. V dropped 4 bases and J dropped 5 bases, with 21 bases sitting between them. This CDR3 contains 16 residues. The CDR3 spells CASSLNGLVAAYGYTF. DNA of the CDR3: TGCGCCAGCAGCCTCAACGGATTGGTGGCGGCATATGGCTACACCTTC.

This chain joins TRBV2 and TRBJ2-7, with 15 bases identical to TRBD2. The germline gives CDR1 SNHLY, CDR2 FYNNEI. Losses at the gene ends were 2 bases for V and 7 bases for J; bases not matched to a gene: 3. This CDR3 contains 15 residues. The CDR3, as DNA: TGTGCCAGCAGTGAACTGGGACTAGCGGGAGGAGAGCAGTACTTC. Residues: CASSELGLAGGEQYF. Combining the CDR3 with reference TRBV2 and TRBJ2-7 gives the whole variable domain EPEVTQTPSHQVTQMGQEVILRCVPISNHLYFYWYRQILGQKVEFLVSFYNNEISEKSEIFDDQFSVERPDGSNFTLKIRSTKLEDSAMYFCASSELGLAGGEQYFGPGTRLTVT.

The chain recombines TRBV30 with TRBJ1-2; no reliable D call. This CDR3 comprises 12 residues. Germline CDR1 and CDR2: GTSNPN and SVGIG (reference sequence). V was trimmed by 3 bases and J by 14 bases, leaving 19 bases between them. CDR3 DNA: TGTGCCTGGAGCACCCCGGCGCCGGGGAGGACCTTC. Its protein product is CAWSTPAPGRTF.

The chain joins TRBV6-4 to TRBJ2-7, with 12 bases matching TRBD2. From germline, CDR1 is MRHNA and CDR2 SNTAGT. J gave up 4 bases and V 6 bases, and 7 bases lay outside the gene matches. The CDR3 contains 15 residues. The CDR3, as DNA: TGTGCCAGCAGCACGACTAGCGGGAGTCTGTACGAGCAGTACTTC. Its protein is CASSTTSGSLYEQYF.

This chain joins TRBV7-2 and TRBJ1-2; 7 bases are a match to TRBD1. CDR1 and CDR2 from the germline V gene are SGHTA and FQGNSA. The CDR3 totals 15 residues. The V and J ends lost 0 bases and 6 bases, in that order; junction bases with no gene match: 7. Here the CDR3 DNA reads TGTGCCAGCAGCTTAGCAGGGGGCGCGACGGATGGCTACACCTTC. The encoded protein is CASSLAGGATDGYTF.

The genes are TRBV9 and TRBJ1-5; D is perhaps TRBD1 (5 bases). Germline V gene data show CDR1 as SGDLS and CDR2 as YYNGEE. The CDR3 sequence is 14 residues long. V was pared by 3 bases and J by 4 bases, with 11 bases between. The CDR3 loop reads CASSATGKNQPQHF. In DNA, the CDR3 is TGTGCCAGCAGCGCTACAGGAAAAAATCAGCCCCAGCATTTT.

V usage is TRBV15 and J usage is TRBJ2-7; no clear D gene. The CDR3 is 11 amino acids. CDR1 and CDR2 (germline): LNHNV, YYDKDF (reference sequence). The ends were cut back, 3 bases at V and 8 bases at J, with 8 bases in the middle. CDR3 loop: CATSSVGQQYF. The CDR3 DNA reads as TGTGCCACCAGCAGTGTTGGGCAGCAGTACTTC.

The chain links TRBV10-3 to TRBJ2-1, with D tentatively TRBD1 (6 bases). The V end was cut by 6 bases, the J end by 2 bases, with 14 bases between. CDR3 length: 15 amino acids. The germline V gene has CDR1 ENHRY and CDR2 SYGVKD. CDR3: CAISDSGTTYNEQFF. The CDR3 DNA reads as TGTGCCATCAGCGATTCCGGGACAACCTACAATGAGCAGTTCTTC.

This clone was counted between two and nine times. The J gene is TRBJ2-3, the V gene TRBV5-1, with 12 bases that match TRBD1. The CDR3 runs to 18 residues. V shed 4 bases, J shed 4 bases, and the junction held 13 bases outside the gene matches. Germline CDR1 is SGHRS and CDR2 is YFSETQ. The CDR3 region has the DNA TGCGCCAGCAGCCCTCAGAGTGGGACAGGGGGCCGATCAGATACGCAGTATTTT. Translating it yields CASSPQSGTGGRSDTQYF.

The chain is built from TRBV20-1 and TRBJ1-2; D perhaps matches TRBD1 (5 bases). V lost 2 bases and J lost 6, with 7 bases in between. CDR1 DFQATT and CDR2 SNEGSKA come from the germline V gene (reference sequence). The CDR3 sequence is 11 residues long. CDR3 protein: CSARQGDGYTF. CDR3 nucleotide sequence: TGCAGTGCTAGACAAGGGGATGGCTACACCTTC.

The V and J genes are TRBV7-2 and TRBJ2-7; 15 nucleotides agree with TRBD2. V dropped 5 bases and J dropped 2; count of bases not matched to a gene: 7. Germline CDR1 SGHTA, CDR2 FQGNSA. CDR3 length: 17 residues. CDR3 loop: CASSPPGLAGGTYEQYF. In nucleotides, the CDR3 is TGTGCCAGCAGCCCACCAGGACTAGCGGGAGGGACCTACGAGCAGTACTTC. The variable domain in full, with the rest retrieved from reference TRBV7-2 and TRBJ2-7, is GAGVSQSPSNKVTEKGKDVELRCDPISGHTALYWYRQSLGQGLEFLIYFQGNSAPDKSGLPSDRFSAERTGGSVSTLTIQRTQQEDSAVYLCASSPPGLAGGTYEQYFGPGTRLTVT.

The gene calls are TRBV7-8 and TRBJ2-7, with TRBD2 as a possible D gene (6 bases). The V end lost 5 bases, the J end lost 7 bases, and 18 bases lay between the germline ends. In germline, CDR1 is SGHVS, CDR2 FQNEAQ. This CDR3 spans 14 amino acids. CDR3 nucleotide sequence: TGTGCCAGCAGCACATTCGGACTAAATGGGGAGCAGTACTTC. The encoded protein is CASSTFGLNGEQYF.

The DNA of the CDR3 is TGTGCCAGCAGCGCCGGACAGTTAGTCTCCTACGAGCAGTACTTC. Translating it yields CASSAGQLVSYEQYF. The chain employs TRBV9 and TRBJ2-7; possibly TRBD1 for D (6 bases). Germline CDR1 SGDLS, CDR2 YYNGEE. The CDR3 has 15 amino acids. Trimming shortened V by 3 bases and J by 0 bases, and 13 bases separated the two germline ends.

The rearrangement joins TRBV7-6 to TRBJ2-1; 14 bases agree with TRBD2. V was pared by 5 bases and J by 9 bases, with 0 bases of the junction left unmatched. The CDR3 is 13 residues long. Germline V lookup: CDR1 SGHVS, CDR2 FNYEAQ. The CDR3 DNA follows: TGTGCCAGCAGCGGACTAGCGGGAGGTGAGCAGTTCTTC. Amino acid sequence: CASSGLAGGEQFF.

V and J are TRBV7-8 and TRBJ1-2; TRBD1 is a possible D gene (6 bases). CDR3 size: 19 residues. Trimming removed 2 bases from V and 2 bases from J, with 24 bases in between. The V gene's germline CDR1 is SGHVS and CDR2 FQNEAQ. The CDR3 DNA reads TGTGCCAGCAGCTTATTTATTGCGACAGGCACCCCTATGAACTATGGCTACACCTTC. This sequence encodes CASSLFIATGTPMNYGYTF. The whole variable domain, remainder taken from reference TRBV7-8 and TRBJ1-2, is GAGVSQSPRYKVAKRGQDVALRCDPISGHVSLFWYQQALGQGPEFLTYFQNEAQLDKSGLPSDRFFAERPEGSVSTLKIQRTQQEDSAVYLCASSLFIATGTPMNYGYTFGSGTRLTVV.

In DNA form, the CDR3 reads TGTGCCAGCGGTCAGGGTAACGGCTACACCTTC. The encoded protein is CASGQGNGYTF. The gene calls are TRBV6-5 and TRBJ1-2; the D gene is possibly TRBD1 (5 bases). The CDR3 sequence is 11 residues long. Germline CDR1 reads MNHEY; CDR2 reads SVGAGI. With 8 bases removed from V and 8 bases from J, the gap between germline ends came to 12 bases.

This chain joins TRBV27 and TRBJ2-7; D ambiguous. V was trimmed by 6 bases and J by 1 base, leaving 7 bases between them. CDR1 is MNHEY, CDR2 SMNVEV, per germline (reference sequence). The CDR3 covers 12 residues. The CDR3 sequence: CASRAPSYEQYF. The CDR3 DNA follows: TGTGCCAGCAGAGCGCCTTCCTACGAGCAGTACTTC.

This clone was detected only once. V usage is TRBV7-9 and J usage is TRBJ2-1; a possible D gene is TRBD2 (6 bases). V lost 2 bases and J 3 bases, leaving 17 bases between the germline ends. CDR1 SEHNR and CDR2 FQNEAQ come from the germline V gene (reference sequence). The CDR3 covers 17 residues. CDR3 coding DNA: TGTGCCAGCAGCTTAAAGTGGGCGGGACCCTTCTACAATGAGCAGTTCTTC. As protein: CASSLKWAGPFYNEQFF.

In this sample, this clone turned up a few times. The chain joins TRBV6-4 to TRBJ2-3, with D perhaps TRBD2 (6 bases). Germline lookup yields CDR1 MRHNA and CDR2 SNTAGT. This CDR3 comprises 15 residues. Trimming stripped 4 bases from V and 0 bases from J, with 11 bases between. CDR3: CASSGSSGSTDTQYF. The CDR3 DNA reads TGTGCCAGCAGTGGTAGTAGCGGAAGCACAGATACGCAGTATTTT.

Note on this clone: The junction shows a germline mismatch at one end, possibly a read error. The chain uses TRBV7-9 and TRBJ1-1; the D gene is possibly TRBD1 (5 bases). The CDR3 totals 13 residues. Germline V lookup: CDR1 SEHNR, CDR2 FQNEAQ (reference sequence). CDR3 bases: TGTTCCAGCAGCCAAATTGGAGGGGCTGAAGCTTTCTTT. It translates to CSSSQIGGAEAFF.

This rearrangement joins TRBV13 to TRBJ2-1; D is uncertain. Trimming pared 4 bases from V and 5 bases from J, leaving 9 bases between. The CDR3 extends over 13 amino acids. Germline V CDR1 and CDR2: PRHDT, FYEKMQ (reference sequence). The CDR3, as DNA: TGTGCCAGCAGCTACCAACACGACAATGAGCAGTTCTTC. This codes for CASSYQHDNEQFF.

The genes are TRBV19 and TRBJ2-4, with D maybe TRBD1 (7 bases). The V and J ends lost 5 bases and 15 bases respectively, with 17 bases between them. The CDR3 length is 12 residues. Germline V CDR1 and CDR2: LNHDA, SQIVND (reference sequence). The CDR3 is CASSRGQRVWYF. The CDR3 nucleotides are TGTGCCAGTAGTCGGGGACAGCGGGTCTGGTACTTC.

This clone was detected a few times. The rearrangement joins TRBV18 to TRBJ2-1; possible D gene TRBD1, 6 bases. Looked up from germline, CDR1 is KGHSH and CDR2 is LQKENI. This CDR3 is 14 amino acids long. Trimming pared 5 bases from V and 4 bases from J, leaving 12 bases between. CDR3 sequence reads: CASSGGKRYNEQFF. CDR3 nucleotide sequence: TGTGCCAGCTCAGGGGGCAAGCGGTACAATGAGCAGTTCTTC.

This rearrangement joins TRBV4-3 to TRBJ2-7, with 8 bases identical to TRBD2. The CDR3 is made up of 14 amino acids. CDR1 is LGHNA and CDR2 is YSLEER in the germline V gene. The J segment lost 9 bases and the V segment lost 1 base, leaving 8 bases of the junction unmatched. The DNA for the CDR3 is TGCGCCAGCAGCCAAGTTGGGGGACTAGACGGGCAGTACTTC. It encodes CASSQVGGLDGQYF.

This clone was seen a single time. The V and J genes are TRBV7-8 and TRBJ2-5; D gene ambiguous. V was trimmed by 3 bases and J by 3 bases, leaving 11 bases between them. Germline V gene data show CDR1 as SGHVS and CDR2 as FQNEAQ. There are 14 residues in the CDR3. CDR3 region: CASSFGSIEETQYF. CDR3 DNA: TGTGCCAGCAGCTTCGGGTCGATAGAAGAGACCCAGTACTTC.